The 27 T cell receptor beta chains in this list originate from one sample, sequenced in a study of tissue T cells after allogeneic stem cell transplantation. Specified time point: mouse harvest day 14 after allogeneic transplant. Each mouse received 10^7 T-cell-depleted marrow cells plus 10^6 splenic CD5+ T cells by tail vein. The table came from immunoSEQ multiplex PCR; TCRdb's copy has only in-frame clones and leaves some out. Of about 1,500 clones in the sample, 47% are singletons; the top ten hold around 48%. Specimen: spleen. All receptors derive from a female BALB/c mouse given C57BL/6 T cells with graft-versus-host disease after an allogeneic hematopoietic cell transplant.

By share, this clone ranks as medium-sized. Gene names and germline match the mouse. The sequenced fragment ends 1 residue before the CDR3 boundary, so the rest is inferred from the germline J gene. This chain connects TRBV2 to TRBJ1-3; D gene unclear. The CDR3 is 12 amino acids. The germline V and J ends were trimmed by 2 bases and 4 bases, with 3 bases remaining between them. Germline CDR1 is LGHNA and CDR2 is YSYQKL. CDR3 protein: CASSQQGNTLYF. The CDR3 bases that were read are TGTGCCAGCAGCCAACAGGGAAATACGCTCTAT.

Points on this clone: Gene and germline names: mouse. The read halts 1 residue ahead of the CDR3 end, with the missing end drawn from the germline J gene. The rearrangement uses TRBV12-1 and TRBJ1-1, with unresolved D. This CDR3 is 13 amino acids long. Between the trimmed V and J ends, which lost 0 bases and 0 bases, there was a span of 4 bases. Germline loops: CDR1 SGHSN, CDR2 HYEKVE. Incomplete CDR3 DNA: TGTGCCAGCTCTCTCCAGTCAAACACAGAAGTCTTC. Protein product: CASSLQSNTEVF. In full, the CDR3 is CASSLQSNTEVFF.

This clone is termed large. The gene names here belong to mouse. The read finishes 1 residue shy of the CDR3 end, and the germline J gene is used to complete it. V and J are TRBV12-1 and TRBJ1-2; D not resolved. The V gene lost 0 bases and the J gene lost 4 bases, with 5 bases spanning the gap. CDR1 is SGHSN, CDR2 HYEKVE, per germline. This CDR3 has 12 residues. CDR3 sequence: CASSLGGSDYTF. The part of the CDR3 DNA that was read is TGTGCCAGCTCTCTCGGCGGCTCCGACTACACC.

As to this clone: Genes here carry mouse names. The read gets to within 1 residue of the CDR3 end, and the germline J gene fills in the rest. V gene TRBV16 combines with J gene TRBJ2-4; TRBD2 aligns across 8 bases. CDR1 and CDR2 from the germline V gene are SGHSA and FRNQAP. This CDR3 has 16 residues. Trimming took 6 bases from V and 0 from J; bases not matched to a gene: 8. The part of the CDR3 DNA that was read is TGTGCAAGCAGGCCCTGGGGGGCGCTGAGTCAAAACACCTTGTAC. This codes for CASRPWGALSQNTLY. In full, the CDR3 is CASRPWGALSQNTLYF.

This clone was seen once. The genes and germline here are from mouse. The DNA ends 1 residue before the CDR3 does, and the rest of the CDR3 is filled in from the germline J gene. The chain joins TRBV20 to TRBJ1-3; unclear D gene. Trimming took off 3 bases at V and 0 bases at J, with 6 bases between the two ends. Germline V gives CDR1 GFQATS, CDR2 STVNSAI. The CDR3 loop spans 13 amino acids. This CDR3 is CGASRSSGNTLYF. The covered CDR3 bases are TGTGGTGCTAGCCGGTCTTCTGGAAATACGCTCTAT.

Points on this clone: Gene names denote mouse genes. The read gets to within 1 residue of the CDR3 end, and the germline J gene fills in the rest. The V call is TRBV5, the J call TRBJ2-1, with 7 bases lining up with TRBD1. This CDR3 contains 15 residues. In germline, CDR1 is LGHNA, CDR2 YNLKQL (reference sequence). V shed 2 bases, J shed 3 bases, and the junction held 4 bases outside the gene matches. This chain's CDR3 is CASSQTGTAYAEQFF. The sequenced part of the CDR3 DNA is TGTGCCAGCAGCCAAACCGGGACAGCCTATGCTGAGCAGTTC.

This clone was seen a single time. Gene and germline names: mouse. Read coverage stops 1 residue before the CDR3 terminus; the germline J gene supplies the remainder. The chain carries TRBV23 and TRBJ1-4; the table's TRBD1 call for D was not verified on the DNA. Germline loops: CDR1 KGHTA, CDR2 FQNQQP. The CDR3 covers 12 residues. CDR3 DNA (partial): TGCTCCAGCAGGAACAGCAACGAAAGATTATTT. Translated, it gives CSSRNSNERLF. The whole CDR3 sequence is CSSRNSNERLFF.

As regards this clone: Germline and genes: mouse. The read ends 1 residue early relative to the CDR3; the germline J gene fills the gap. The chain links TRBV15 to TRBJ2-7, with D possibly matching TRBD1 (6 bases). Trimming stripped 5 bases from V and 4 bases from J, with 9 bases between. CDR1 and CDR2 (germline): SGHND, FRSKSL. The CDR3 runs to 12 residues. The CDR3 spells CASSPDSYEQYF. The DNA read from the CDR3 is TGTGCCAGCAGTCCGGACAGTTATGAACAGTAC.

Note on this clone: Gene names denote mouse genes. The observed sequence ends 1 residue before the CDR3 terminus, with the missing tail filled in from the germline J gene. This rearrangement joins TRBV13-1 to TRBJ2-1; 9 bases are a match to TRBD2. From germline, CDR1 is NSHNY and CDR2 SYGAGN. V trimming: 3 bases; J trimming: 4 bases; junction bases outside the gene matches: 5. The CDR3 is 15 amino acids. The CDR3 sequence: CASSGATGGYAEQFF. The CDR3 bases that were read are TGTGCCAGCAGTGGCGCGACTGGGGGATATGCTGAGCAGTTC.

This clone counts as large (0.1 to 1%). Genes here carry mouse names. Sequencing ends 1 residue short of the CDR3 end; the germline J gene provides the rest. The J gene is TRBJ1-2, the V gene TRBV13-3; perhaps TRBD1 as D (6 bases). This CDR3 has 14 amino acids. V shed 1 base and J shed 3 bases, with 10 bases lying between them. The germline CDR1 and CDR2 sequences are NNHDY and SYVADS. Partial CDR3 DNA: TGTGCCAGCAGTGATAGGGGGGAGGACTCCGACTACACC. Encoded protein: CASSDRGEDSDYT. The complete CDR3 reads CASSDRGEDSDYTF.

To note about this clone: Gene names denote mouse genes. Sequencing ends 1 residue short of the CDR3 end; the germline J gene provides the rest. The chain recombines TRBV26 with TRBJ1-3; D gene ambiguous. The CDR3 is 16 residues long. Germline V gives CDR1 KGHPV, CDR2 FQNQEV (reference sequence). Trimming left V 4 bases short and J 0 bases short, with 13 bases between. The covered CDR3 bases are TGTGCCAGCAGTCGCTCACCCTTGAATTCTGGAAATACGCTCTAT. As protein: CASSRSPLNSGNTLY. The whole CDR3 is CASSRSPLNSGNTLYF.

Details on this clone: Mouse gene names and germline throughout. The read finishes 1 residue shy of the CDR3 end, and the germline J gene is used to complete it. The chain has TRBV5 and TRBJ2-2; 7 positions match TRBD1. The CDR3 length is 17 residues. V lost 1 base, J lost 1 base, and 6 bases stayed unmatched. The germline V gene encodes CDR1 LGHNA and CDR2 YNLKQL (reference sequence). The CDR3 is CASSQAPRGLNTGQLYF. The CDR3 bases that were read are TGTGCCAGCAGCCAAGCCCCCAGGGGGTTAAACACCGGGCAGCTCTAC.

This clone has just one count. Germline and genes: mouse. The DNA ends 1 residue before the CDR3 does, and the rest of the CDR3 is filled in from the germline J gene. The chain combines TRBV5 with TRBJ2-2; tentatively, D is TRBD2 (5 bases). Germline-derived CDR1 and CDR2 are LGHNA and YNLKQL (reference sequence). Trimming cost V 1 base and J 1 base, with 7 bases left between them. This CDR3 comprises 15 residues. The CDR3 here is CASSQVLGNTGQLYF. Incomplete CDR3 DNA: TGTGCCAGCAGCCAAGTGCTGGGAAACACCGGGCAGCTCTAC.

On this clone itself: Mouse gene names apply. The CDR3 end is not reached by the read, which stops 1 residue before it; the germline J gene fills it in. The chain carries TRBV3 and TRBJ2-5; D gene unclear. V was trimmed by 3 bases and J by 0 bases, leaving 1 base between them. Germline V gives CDR1 SNHLY, CDR2 FYNGKV (reference sequence). This CDR3 region has 12 residues. The chain's CDR3 is CASSFNQDTQYF. Incomplete CDR3 DNA: TGTGCCAGCAGCTTTAACCAAGACACCCAGTAC.

The sample holds one count of this clone. Mouse germline and gene names are used. Read coverage stops 1 residue before the CDR3 terminus; the germline J gene supplies the remainder. The chain employs TRBV13-2 and TRBJ2-7; 9 bases map to TRBD2. V trimming: 2 bases; J trimming: 0 bases; junction bases outside the gene matches: 0. Germline CDR1 NNHNN, CDR2 SYGAGS (reference sequence). There are 14 residues in the CDR3. The CDR3 DNA, read in part, is TGTGCCAGCGGTGACTGGGGGGGCTCCTATGAACAGTAC. Its protein is CASGDWGGSYEQY. Given in full, the CDR3 is CASGDWGGSYEQYF.

A remark on this clone: The germline and genes are mouse ones. The read terminates 1 residue before the CDR3 end, so the remaining end is supplied by the germline J gene. V and J are TRBV17 and TRBJ2-7; D is unclear. This CDR3 is 13 amino acids long. Looked up from germline, CDR1 is MNHDT and CDR2 is YYDKIL. Trimming removed 2 bases at V and 2 bases at J, with 7 bases between. CDR3 region: CASSRPNTYEQYF. The part of the CDR3 DNA that was read is TGTGCTAGCAGTAGACCAAATACCTATGAACAGTAC.

For this clone: Mouse gene names apply. The read terminates 1 residue ahead of where the CDR3 ends, so the germline J gene completes it. The chain has TRBV5 and TRBJ2-2, with 11 bases fitting TRBD2. Germline V gene lookup returns CDR1 LGHNA and CDR2 YNLKQL (reference sequence). The J segment lost 5 bases and the V segment lost 4 bases, leaving 6 bases of the junction unmatched. The CDR3 length is 16 residues. This chain's CDR3 is CASSLDWGGGTGQLYF. Partial CDR3 DNA: TGTGCCAGCAGCCTCGACTGGGGGGGAGGGACCGGGCAGCTCTAC.

Points on this clone: The listed genes are named as in mouse. The read terminates 1 residue ahead of where the CDR3 ends, so the germline J gene completes it. This chain links TRBV26 with TRBJ1-2; the match to TRBD1 covers 10 bases. This CDR3 has 14 amino acids. In germline, CDR1 is KGHPV, CDR2 FQNQEV (reference sequence). V dropped 6 bases and J dropped 3; count of bases not matched to a gene: 4. The sequenced CDR3 bases are TGTGCCAGCAGCCGGGACAGGGGAGACTCCGACTACACC. Its protein product is CASSRDRGDSDYT. The full-length CDR3 reads as CASSRDRGDSDYTF.

Remarks on this clone: The listed genes are named as in mouse. Read coverage stops 1 residue before the CDR3 terminus; the germline J gene supplies the remainder. This rearrangement joins TRBV26 to TRBJ1-1; D is undetermined. The CDR3 spans 12 residues. CDR1 KGHPV and CDR2 FQNQEV come from the germline V gene (reference sequence). V was pared by 2 bases and J by 5 bases, with 6 bases between. This chain's CDR3 is CASSLEGTEVFF. The CDR3 DNA, read in part, is TGTGCCAGCAGTCTGGAGGGAACAGAAGTCTTC. The full variable domain, with the rest looked up from reference TRBV26 and TRBJ1-1, is NSKVIQTPRYLVKGQGQKAKMRCIPEKGHPVVFWYQQNKNNEFKFLINFQNQEVLQQIDMTEKRFSAECPSNSPCSLEIQSSEAGDSALYLCASSLEGTEVFFGKGTRLTVV.

This clone was counted a few times. The germline and genes are mouse ones. The read stops 1 residue short of the end of the CDR3; the missing end is completed from the germline J gene. V gene TRBV1 combines with J gene TRBJ1-6, with a possible D match to TRBD1 (6 bases). TRBJ1-6 is an open reading frame whose function is uncertain. With 3 bases removed from V and 3 bases from J, the gap between germline ends came to 9 bases. The germline CDR1 and CDR2 sequences are NSQYPW and LRSPGD (reference sequence). This CDR3 comprises 15 residues. The sequenced CDR3 bases are TGCACCTGCAGTGCCCGGGACAACTATAATTCGCCCCTCTAC. Its protein is CTCSARDNYNSPLY. The CDR3 as a whole reads CTCSARDNYNSPLYF.

This clone was seen a single time. Gene names follow the mouse nomenclature. The sequence runs out 1 residue before the end of the CDR3; the remainder is reconstructed from the germline J gene. The V call is TRBV12-1, the J call TRBJ2-5; no clear D. CDR3 length equals 13 residues. The ends were cut back, 2 bases at V and 1 base at J, with 6 bases in the middle. Per germline, CDR1 SGHSN and CDR2 HYEKVE. The CDR3 sequence: CASSHGDQDTQYF. The covered CDR3 bases are TGTGCCAGCTCTCACGGGGACCAAGACACCCAGTAC.

This clone has only a few counts. The genes are named according to mouse. Sequencing ends 1 residue short of the CDR3 end; the germline J gene provides the rest. The chain joins TRBV26 to TRBJ2-2, with D possibly being TRBD1 or TRBD2 (5 bases each). The germline gives CDR1 KGHPV, CDR2 FQNQEV (reference sequence). With 4 bases removed from V and 1 base from J, the gap between germline ends came to 7 bases. This CDR3 contains 14 residues. CDR3: CASSPGLNTGQLYF. The DNA read from the CDR3 is TGTGCCAGCAGTCCGGGGCTAAACACCGGGCAGCTCTAC. The full variable domain, completed using reference TRBV26 and TRBJ2-2, is NSKVIQTPRYLVKGQGQKAKMRCIPEKGHPVVFWYQQNKNNEFKFLINFQNQEVLQQIDMTEKRFSAECPSNSPCSLEIQSSEAGDSALYLCASSPGLNTGQLYFGEGSKLTVL.

This clone was observed a handful of times. The germline and genes are mouse ones. The same CDR3 can be traced to other DNA sequences in this sample. This chain's CDR3 is CASSLTANTEVFF. The CDR3 DNA, read in part, is TGTGCAAGCAGCTTAACAGCAAACACAGAAGTCTTC. The chain has TRBV16 and TRBJ1-1; D gene unclear. From the germline J gene comes the end of the CDR3, since the read stops 1 residue before it. The CDR3 sequence is 13 residues long. Trimming pared 2 bases from V and 0 bases from J, leaving 4 bases between. Germline V gene data show CDR1 as SGHSA and CDR2 as FRNQAP.

This clone is medium-sized by share. Gene and germline names: mouse. CDR3 DNA (partial): TGTGCCAGCAGTCTGACTGCAAACACCGGGCAGCTCTAC. It encodes CASSLTANTGQLY. The full CDR3 protein is CASSLTANTGQLYF. J is TRBJ2-2 and V is TRBV24; D is ambiguous. The read falls 1 residue short of the CDR3 end, and the missing part is taken from the germline J gene. This CDR3 has 14 residues. Germline V lookup: CDR1 KGHTA, CDR2 FRNEEI. V was clipped by 2 bases and J by 0 bases, with 4 bases between them.

Comments on this clone: Gene names follow the mouse nomenclature. Incomplete CDR3 DNA: TGTGCCAGCTCTCTGGTGGGGGGGGTCTTGGCTGAGCAGTTC. Its translation: CASSLVGGVLAEQF. The entire CDR3 sequence reads CASSLVGGVLAEQFF. The V gene is TRBV12-1, the J gene TRBJ2-1; 8 nucleotides align to TRBD2. The CDR3 end falls 1 residue outside the read, so it is completed with the germline J gene. This CDR3 has 15 residues. CDR1 and CDR2 from the germline V gene are SGHSN and HYEKVE. V lost 1 base to trimming and J lost 7 bases; unmatched junction nucleotides: 8.

Note on this clone: Gene names refer to mouse genes. The read falls 1 residue short of the CDR3 end, and the missing part is taken from the germline J gene. V is TRBV16 and J is TRBJ2-4, with TRBD2 identical over 12 bases. Germline lookup yields CDR1 SGHSA and CDR2 FRNQAP. This CDR3 has 15 residues. Trimming removed 3 bases from V and 7 bases from J; junction bases left unmatched: 5. CDR3 DNA, as far as it was read: TGTGCAAGCAGCTTCGGACTGGGGGGGACTGACACCTTGTAC. It translates to CASSFGLGGTDTLY. The CDR3 in its entirety is CASSFGLGGTDTLYF.

As regards this clone: Genes and germline come from the mouse. The read stops 1 residue short of the end of the CDR3; the missing end is completed from the germline J gene. V usage is TRBV14 and J usage is TRBJ2-4; D unresolved. The CDR3 length is 14 residues. Germline-derived CDR1 and CDR2 are SGHDT and FRDEAV. Trimming took off 5 bases at V and 0 bases at J, with 10 bases between the two ends. CDR3 residues: CASRTRHSQNTLYF. CDR3 DNA, as far as it was read: TGTGCCAGCAGAACTCGACATAGTCAAAACACCTTGTAC. The variable domain in full, completed from reference TRBV14 and TRBJ2-4, reads EAGVTQSPRYAVLQEGQAVSFWCDPISGHDTLYWYQQPRDQGPQLLVYFRDEAVIDNSQLPSDRFSAVRPKGTNSTLKIQSAKQGDTATYLCASRTRHSQNTLYFGAGTRLSVL.